Listed below are T cell receptor beta chains from one sample, sequenced in a study of OX40 agonist ivuxolimab in advanced cancers. TCRdb keeps only in-frame clones here, not all; method: immunoSEQ multiplex PCR. The sample lists tens of thousands of clones; around 86% were seen once. Material: CD4+ or CD8+ T cells sorted from blood, obtained in a trial of the OX40 agonist ivuxolimab. The origin of the receptors is an adult with an advanced solid tumor such as melanoma, head and neck, liver or kidney cancer. Each CDR3 is given with its conserved first and last residue. The order of the fields is V gene, clone size, J gene, CDR3 length, CDR3 protein. Clone size, where shown, is once, few, many, or a class for clones that have expanded.

v_gene: TRBV4-1
abundance: .
j_gene: TRBJ1-4
len: 15
CDR3aa: CASSHRGGTNEKLFF

v_gene: TRBV10-3
abundance: .
j_gene: TRBJ2-1
len: 15
CDR3aa: CAISGTSGGANEQFF

v_gene: TRBV6-5
abundance: .
j_gene: TRBJ1-4
len: 14
CDR3aa: CASSPGGFDEKLFF

v_gene: TRBV19
abundance: .
j_gene: TRBJ2-1
len: 15
CDR3aa: CASSIGYGRNNEQFF

v_gene: TRBV10-2
abundance: .
j_gene: TRBJ2-3
len: 14
CDR3aa: CASSELASTDTQYF

v_gene: TRBV6-5
abundance: .
j_gene: TRBJ2-3
len: 14
CDR3aa: CASSLLANLDTQYF

v_gene: TRBV19
abundance: .
j_gene: TRBJ2-6
len: 18
CDR3aa: CASSILDRALSGANVLTF

v_gene: TRBV4-2
abundance: .
j_gene: TRBJ2-7
len: 11
CDR3aa: CASSQGGFQYF

v_gene: TRBV6-6
abundance: .
j_gene: TRBJ1-2
len: 16
CDR3aa: CASSTGGTHPNYGYTF

v_gene: TRBV19
abundance: .
j_gene: TRBJ2-7
len: 14
CDR3aa: CASSPGTGGMEQYF

v_gene: TRBV28
abundance: once
j_gene: TRBJ1-1
len: 13
CDR3aa: CASSLAGGTEAFF

v_gene: TRBV27
abundance: .
j_gene: TRBJ1-1
len: 13
CDR3aa: CASSLTLNTEAFF

v_gene: TRBV5-1
abundance: .
j_gene: TRBJ2-7
len: 14
CDR3aa: CASSMMGQGNEQYF

v_gene: TRBV5-8
abundance: .
j_gene: TRBJ2-5
len: 10
CDR3aa: CASRVETQYF

v_gene: TRBV13
abundance: .
j_gene: TRBJ2-2
len: 13
CDR3aa: CASSSTVSGELFF

v_gene: TRBV6-1
abundance: few
j_gene: TRBJ1-1
len: 13
CDR3aa: CASSESWYTEAFF

v_gene: TRBV6-4
abundance: .
j_gene: TRBJ1-6
len: 14
CDR3aa: CASSAGGANSPLHF

v_gene: TRBV4-1
abundance: .
j_gene: TRBJ2-5
len: 12
CDR3aa: CASSQNKETQYF

v_gene: TRBV18
abundance: .
j_gene: TRBJ2-1
len: 19
CDR3aa: CASSPPARIAKRDYNEQFF

v_gene: TRBV7-2
abundance: .
j_gene: TRBJ1-1
len: 14
CDR3aa: CASSLAGSNTEAFF

v_gene: TRBV6-1
abundance: .
j_gene: TRBJ1-4
len: 14
CDR3aa: CASSELGGHEKLFF

v_gene: TRBV27
abundance: .
j_gene: TRBJ2-5
len: 13
CDR3aa: CASRKAGLETQYF

v_gene: TRBV5-5
abundance: few
j_gene: TRBJ1-2
len: 13
CDR3aa: CASSLAVNYGYTF

v_gene: TRBV18
abundance: .
j_gene: TRBJ1-4
len: 16
CDR3aa: CASSPYQDSLNEKLFF

v_gene: TRBV27
abundance: .
j_gene: TRBJ2-2
len: 13
CDR3aa: CASSREYVGELFF

v_gene: TRBV30
abundance: .
j_gene: TRBJ2-3
len: 13
CDR3aa: CAWSIAGGDTQYF